This note documents a single T cell receptor beta chain sequence. Its cognate antigen has yet to be identified. Base qualities are not provided; no much larger clone lies one nucleotide away. The germline V gene encodes CDR1 LGHNA and CDR2 YSLEER. At the junction V is shortened by 4 bases and J by 7 bases; bases outside the gene matches: 4. The CDR3 spans 13 residues, from the cysteine through the phenylalanine. Just CDR3 DNA is preserved here, 39 bases in frame from base 1. This entry is derived from a study of TIL therapy for anti-PD-1-resistant metastatic lung cancer (dated by TCRdb to the early 2020s). The study in broad terms: Tumors were harvested before any PD-1/PD-L1 blockade; patients then received nivolumab, and those progressing received lymphodepletion, expanded TIL infusion and IL-2. Enrolled patients had a median age of 54 years (range about 38-85) and a median tumor PD-L1 proportion score of less than 7.5%. The cohort was predominantly lung adenocarcinoma, with four EGFR-mutant and two ALK-rearranged tumors, and half of patients were current or former smokers. Across the cohort, whole-exome sequencing showed a median non-synonymous tumor mutation burden of under 1.8 mutations per megabase. Tumor and peripheral blood T cell receptor beta sequencing was used to track clonotypes across tumor, expanded TIL product and serial blood samples. What the research found in general, with its limitations: Clonotypes from the infused TIL partially replaced the baseline peripheral repertoire and then declined over months, and persistence showed no apparent association with response. The study protocol defined all tumor marker inferences as exploratory. Generalizability was limited because the cohort was highly selected, with more treatment-naive, never-smoker and oncogene-addicted patients included than is typical.

The time point tag for this specimen amounts to: pre-treatment sample, taken before nivolumab and TIL therapy. Adults with stage 4 NSCLC were enrolled from 2017 to early 2020 in a dual-center phase I trial. Samples came from a single-arm, open-label phase I trial of tumor-infiltrating lymphocyte therapy with nivolumab in advanced non-small cell lung cancer. Mononuclear cells from blood collected in EDTA tubes were isolated on a Ficoll gradient and snap-frozen as pellets, and DNA was then extracted using a Qiagen mini-prep kit. Using bias-controlled multiplex PCR with the immunoSEQ v3 hsTCRB kit, the TCR beta CDR3 regions were amplified from genomic DNA. TCR libraries were sequenced on an Illumina NextSeq 500 to 2 million or so read pairs for survey level or about 5-6.5 million for deep level. In the authors' own workflow: The immunoSEQ Analyzer software assigned V, D and J genes, filtered out non-productive sequences, and reported clonality. Repertoires were compared by productive Simpson clonality and by the Morisita overlap index of productive TRB rearrangements between infused TIL and blood. Absolute clonotype counts in blood were estimated as lymphocyte count times CD3+ fraction times the clone's productive frequency. TCRdb carries this immuneACCESS record with in-frame sequences only. Its versions omit some clonotypes, under half of them owing to an unresolved V gene in the studies checked, with the rest unexplained. D and trimming come from the DNA, and the V and J calls and clone size come from that table. A total of about 57,000 clones appear in this sample, 70% to 80% of them only once. About 5% of the sample comes from the top ten.

The chain is encoded by TRBV4-3 joined to TRBJ1-2; TRBD1 agrees with 9 junctional bases. The sample in question was blood, obtained at baseline. This sequence originates from a woman aged 30-85 years with non-small cell lung cancer. The sequenced DNA is TGCGCCAGCAGCCCTGGGACAGGGACTGGCTACACCTTC. Protein translation: CASSPGTGTGYTF.